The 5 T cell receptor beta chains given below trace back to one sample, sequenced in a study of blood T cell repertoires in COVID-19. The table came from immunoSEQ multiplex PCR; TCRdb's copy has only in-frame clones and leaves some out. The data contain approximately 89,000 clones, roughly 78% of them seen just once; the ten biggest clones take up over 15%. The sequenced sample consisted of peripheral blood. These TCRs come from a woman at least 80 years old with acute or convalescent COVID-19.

The CDR3 nucleotides are TGTGCCAGTAGTAAACAGGCTTCGACCGGGGAGCTGTTTTTT. Translated, it gives CASSKQASTGELFF. The V gene is TRBV19, the J gene TRBJ2-2; perhaps TRBD1 as D (5 bases). The CDR3 sequence is 14 residues long. The germline V gene has CDR1 LNHDA and CDR2 SQIVND (reference sequence). Trimming took off 4 bases at V and 5 bases at J, with 11 bases between the two ends.

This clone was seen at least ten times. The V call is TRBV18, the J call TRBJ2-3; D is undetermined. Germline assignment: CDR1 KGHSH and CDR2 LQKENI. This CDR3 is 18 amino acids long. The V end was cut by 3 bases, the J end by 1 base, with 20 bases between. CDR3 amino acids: CASSPLVSSQPGTDTQYF. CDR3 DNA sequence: TGTGCCAGCTCACCCCTAGTTTCCAGCCAGCCAGGCACAGATACGCAGTATTTT.

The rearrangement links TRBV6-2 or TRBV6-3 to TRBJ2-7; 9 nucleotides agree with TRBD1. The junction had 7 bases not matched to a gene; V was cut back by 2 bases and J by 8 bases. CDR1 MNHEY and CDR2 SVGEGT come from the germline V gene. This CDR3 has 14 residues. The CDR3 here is CASSYGDRVEQQYF. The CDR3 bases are TGTGCCAGCAGTTACGGGGACAGGGTCGAGCAGCAGTACTTC.

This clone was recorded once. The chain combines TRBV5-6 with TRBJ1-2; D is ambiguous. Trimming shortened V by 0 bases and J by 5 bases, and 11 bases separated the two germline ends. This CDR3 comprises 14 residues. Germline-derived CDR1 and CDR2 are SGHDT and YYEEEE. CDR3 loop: CASSLADGGYGYTF. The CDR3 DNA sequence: TGTGCCAGCAGCTTGGCCGATGGAGGTTATGGCTACACCTTC.

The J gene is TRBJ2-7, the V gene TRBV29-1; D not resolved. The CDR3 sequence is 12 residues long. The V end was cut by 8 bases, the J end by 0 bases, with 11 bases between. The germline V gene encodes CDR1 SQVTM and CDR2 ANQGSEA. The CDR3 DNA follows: TGCAGCATCACTGAGAGCTCCTACGAGCAGTACTTC. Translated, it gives CSITESSYEQYF.